Listed here are 4 T cell receptor beta chains from one sample, sequenced in a study of blood T cell repertoires in COVID-19. Only in-frame clones appear in the TCRdb table, and some are missing; sequencing was by immunoSEQ multiplex PCR. Of approximately 86,000 clones in the sample, 70% to 90% are singletons; the top ten hold roughly 8.7%. The material sequenced was peripheral blood. Receptors originate from a man aged 50-60 years with acute or convalescent COVID-19.

The chain joins TRBV10-3 to TRBJ2-6; no definite D call. Per germline, CDR1 ENHRY and CDR2 SYGVKD. This CDR3 is 17 amino acids long. The ends were cut back, 0 bases at V and 0 bases at J, with 9 bases in the middle. Here the CDR3 DNA reads TGTGCCATCAGTGAGTCGGCGGCGAACTCTGGGGCCAACGTCCTGACTTTC. Its translation is CAISESAANSGANVLTF.

The V call is TRBV5-1, the J call TRBJ1-4, with 7 bases lining up with TRBD1. Germline CDR1 SGHRS, CDR2 YFSETQ. The J segment lost 2 bases and the V segment lost 2 bases, leaving 3 bases of the junction unmatched. The length of the CDR3 is 15 residues. The CDR3 DNA sequence: TGCGCCAGCAGCTTAACAGGGGCGACTAATGAAAAACTGTTTTTT. Protein product: CASSLTGATNEKLFF.

The chain carries TRBV6-1 and TRBJ1-4; no clear D gene. This CDR3 has 18 residues. Germline V gives CDR1 MNHNS, CDR2 SASEGT. The V gene lost 1 base and the J gene lost 0 bases, with 15 bases spanning the gap. CDR3 bases: TGTGCCAGCAGTGAAGGTCCTCAGGCGGGCACAACTAATGAAAAACTGTTTTTT. Translated, it gives CASSEGPQAGTTNEKLFF.

The V gene is TRBV2, the J gene TRBJ2-1, with 8 bases that match TRBD1. This CDR3 is 13 amino acids long. V lost 5 bases to trimming and J lost 10 bases; unmatched junction nucleotides: 7. CDR1 is SNHLY and CDR2 is FYNNEI in the germline V gene. In DNA, the CDR3 is TGTGCCAGCAGTTTTGGACAGGGCAAAGAGCAGTTCTTC. This codes for CASSFGQGKEQFF.